The clone carrying this T cell receptor beta chain has a handful of counts. Antigen: not known. The data were taken from a study of beta chain features in type 1 diabetes. Study conclusions and caveats: There was a moderate but significant shortening of TCRB CDR3s in all four CD4+ subsets of Type 1 diabetes patients.

V lost 5 bases and J 10 bases, leaving 17 bases between the germline ends. Germline V gives CDR1 SEHNR, CDR2 FQNEAQ (reference sequence). The CDR3 is 13 residues long. A single heparinised draw of roughly 120 mL on average was taken per donor. cDNA synthesis used the whole RNA isolate, giving expressed TCRB sequences. Clones were read by immunoSEQ multiplex PCR, and TCRdb kept only the in-frame ones, dropping some. Found here are about 660,000 clones, more than 12% of them singletons; the top ten hold roughly 0.04%. The sequenced material came from naive CD4+ T cells from blood. The receptor was isolated from a young man with type 1 diabetes. V is TRBV7-9 and J is TRBJ1-1; tentatively, D is TRBD1 (6 bases). The CDR3 DNA reads as TGTGCCAGCAGCGCAACTCGGACAGCCGGAGCTTTCTTT. Translated, it gives CASSATRTAGAFF.